The rows below give T cell receptor beta chains drawn from one sample of a study of blood T cell repertoires in COVID-19. Assay used: immunoSEQ multiplex PCR; TCRdb lists only in-frame clones, some missing. The data show roughly 300,000 clones, around 81% seen once. Sequenced: peripheral blood. The receptors derive from an older woman with active or convalescent COVID-19. CDR3s include the opening cysteine and the closing phenylalanine or tryptophan. Each record gives: D gene, V gene, clone size, J gene, CDR3 protein, CDR3 DNA. D genes are given only for firm matches. Expanded clones are given a class, and other clones once, few, many or no size at all.

TRBD2	TRBV3-1/TRBV3-2	-	TRBJ2-5	CASSQGLAGQETQYF	TGTGCCAGCAGCCAAGGACTAGCGGGACAAGAGACCCAGTACTTC
-	TRBV5-1	-	TRBJ2-1	CASSVGVDRYNEQFF	TGCGCCAGCAGCGTGGGGGTCGACAGGTACAATGAGCAGTTCTTC
TRBD1	TRBV27	-	TRBJ1-5	CASSLGTGRNQPQHF	TGTGCCAGCAGTCTCGGGACAGGCCGCAATCAGCCCCAGCATTTT
-	TRBV10-1	few	TRBJ1-1	CASSDPDTEAFF	TGCGCCAGCAGTGACCCCGACACTGAAGCTTTCTTT
-	TRBV27	many	TRBJ1-4	CASSPNRDTKNEKLFF	TGTGCCAGCAGCCCGAACCGGGACACGAAAAATGAAAAACTGTTTTTT
-	TRBV9	few	TRBJ2-6	CASRLSGRISGANVLTF	TGTGCCAGCAGGTTAAGCGGACGTATCTCTGGGGCCAACGTCCTGACTTTC
TRBD1	TRBV2	few	TRBJ1-2	CASTGGGYGYTF	TGTGCCAGCACAGGGGGCGGTTATGGCTACACCTTC
TRBD1	TRBV28	-	TRBJ1-5	CATGTGNQPQHF	TGTGCCACCGGGACAGGGAATCAGCCCCAGCATTTT
TRBD1	TRBV27	-	TRBJ2-2	CASTTGQGHTGELFF	TGTGCCAGCACGACGGGACAGGGTCACACCGGGGAGCTGTTTTTT
-	TRBV9	-	TRBJ2-7	CASSAGFTTYEQYF	TGTGCCAGCAGCGCAGGATTCACGACCTACGAGCAGTACTTC
TRBD1	TRBV6-6	few	TRBJ1-6	CASSRSPQTGGYNSPLHF	TGTGCCAGCAGCCGAAGTCCCCAGACAGGGGGCTATAATTCACCCCTCCACTTT
TRBD1	TRBV5-1	-	TRBJ2-6	CASSLSVGTGGSGANVLTF	TGCGCCAGCAGCTTGTCGGTGGGGACAGGGGGCTCTGGGGCCAACGTCCTGACTTTC
-	TRBV19	-	TRBJ2-3	CASRETVTDTQYF	TGTGCCAGTAGGGAGACAGTCACAGATACGCAGTATTTT
-	TRBV7-8	-	TRBJ1-1	CASSQAGQAFF	TGTGCCAGCAGCCAAGCTGGGCAGGCTTTCTTT
-	TRBV7-8	-	TRBJ2-7	CASSLGREEQYF	TGTGCCAGCAGCTTAGGACGGGAAGAGCAGTACTTC
TRBD1	TRBV7-2	-	TRBJ1-4	CASSLVTGGNEKLFF	TGTGCCAGCAGCTTAGTGACAGGGGGTAATGAAAAACTGTTTTTT
TRBD1	TRBV7-9	-	TRBJ2-3	CASSLRGTGNIDTQYF	TGTGCCAGCAGCTTGAGGGGGACAGGAAATATCGATACGCAGTATTTT
TRBD1	TRBV18	-	TRBJ1-4	CASSPGTGEKLFF	TGTGCCAGCTCACCCGGGACAGGGGAAAAACTGTTTTTT
TRBD2	TRBV25-1	-	TRBJ2-7	CASSESPSGAFSYEQYF	TGTGCCAGCAGTGAATCTCCTAGCGGGGCCTTCTCCTACGAGCAGTACTTC
-	TRBV7-2	once	TRBJ2-5	CASSLDRRQGRKTQYF	TGTGCCAGCAGCTTAGATCGGCGGCAGGGCCGCAAGACCCAGTACTTC
TRBD1	TRBV18	-	TRBJ1-3	CASSPPGQGASVPGNTIYF	TGTGCCAGCTCACCACCGGGACAGGGGGCGTCGGTACCTGGAAACACCATATATTTT
-	TRBV5-1	-	TRBJ1-2	CASSLAETVNYGYTF	TGCGCCAGCAGCTTGGCCGAGACTGTTAACTATGGCTACACCTTC
-	TRBV5-4	-	TRBJ2-5	CASSARAGKARYF	TGTGCCAGCAGCGCTCGGGCAGGGAAAGCAAGGTACTTC
-	TRBV6-4	-	TRBJ2-7	CASTSGDKEQYF	TGTGCCAGCACCTCCGGGGATAAGGAGCAGTACTTC
TRBD2	TRBV7-2	-	TRBJ2-1	CASSLVGGLAGGRNEQFF	TGTGCCAGCAGCTTAGTGGGCGGACTAGCGGGGGGGCGGAATGAGCAGTTCTTC
TRBD1	TRBV7-8	-	TRBJ1-4	CASSLDRGPQGVLATNEKLFF	TGTGCCAGCAGCTTAGACAGGGGGCCTCAAGGCGTCCTTGCAACTAATGAAAAACTGTTTTTT
-	TRBV2	-	TRBJ2-3	CASSEGQATTDTQYF	TGTGCCAGCAGTGAAGGACAGGCTACCACAGATACGCAGTATTTT
-	TRBV18	-	TRBJ1-4	CASSPAKGSNEKLFF	TGTGCCAGCTCACCAGCAAAGGGGTCTAATGAAAAACTGTTTTTT
-	TRBV21-1	-	TRBJ2-7	CASSRTGVSYEQYF	TGTGCCAGCAGCCGGACAGGGGTTAGCTACGAGCAGTACTTC
-	TRBV5-4	-	TRBJ2-7	CASSSAGGPSYEQYF	TGTGCCAGCAGCTCGGCAGGAGGACCCTCCTACGAGCAGTACTTC
-	TRBV20-1	once	TRBJ2-1	CSASPRLDEQFF	TGCAGTGCTAGTCCCCGACTTGATGAGCAGTTCTTC
TRBD1	TRBV6-5	-	TRBJ1-4	CASATGREEKLFF	TGTGCCAGCGCGACAGGGCGGGAAGAAAAACTGTTTTTT
-	TRBV5-4	-	TRBJ1-2	CASSLQGFNYGYTF	TGTGCCAGCAGCTTACAGGGCTTTAACTATGGCTACACCTTC
TRBD1	TRBV7-2	-	TRBJ1-1	CASSLERGTVPEAFF	TGTGCCAGCAGCTTAGAACGGGGGACAGTGCCTGAAGCTTTCTTT
-	TRBV18	-	TRBJ1-1	CASSPLGQEAFF	TGTGCCAGCTCACCACTCGGACAGGAAGCTTTCTTT
-	TRBV6-2/TRBV6-3	-	TRBJ1-5	CASSFMSRVSNQPQHF	TGTGCCAGCAGCTTTATGTCCAGGGTAAGCAATCAGCCCCAGCATTTT
-	TRBV29-1	-	TRBJ1-2	CSVESGGGGDGYTF	TGCAGCGTTGAATCGGGGGGAGGCGGCGATGGCTACACCTTC
-	TRBV6-1	-	TRBJ1-2	CASSETRAQGTF	TGTGCCAGCAGTGAAACCCGGGCACAGGGAACCTTC
-	TRBV19	-	TRBJ1-5	CASSIDREVNQPQHF	TGTGCCAGTAGTATCGACAGAGAGGTAAATCAGCCCCAGCATTTT
-	TRBV7-6	once	TRBJ2-1	CASSRGPEPPYNEQFF	TGTGCCAGCAGCCGCGGGCCCGAACCCCCTTACAATGAGCAGTTCTTC
-	TRBV15	-	TRBJ2-3	CATSSQSTDTQYF	TGTGCCACCAGCAGTCAGAGCACAGATACGCAGTATTTT
TRBD1	TRBV7-2	-	TRBJ1-3	CASSSWTGSGNTIYF	TGTGCCAGCAGCTCCTGGACAGGGTCTGGAAACACCATATATTTT
TRBD1	TRBV27	-	TRBJ2-1	CASSPDRDRDNEQFF	TGTGCCAGCAGTCCCGACCGGGACAGGGACAATGAGCAGTTCTTC
TRBD2	TRBV5-1	-	TRBJ2-5	CASSLVLAGGRSQETQYF	TGCGCCAGCAGCTTGGTTTTAGCGGGGGGCCGTTCCCAAGAGACCCAGTACTTC
-	TRBV10-3	-	TRBJ1-5	CAISEFPGANQPQHF	TGTGCCATCAGTGAGTTCCCAGGGGCGAATCAGCCCCAGCATTTT
-	TRBV5-4	-	TRBJ1-1	CASSLGVQDTEAFF	TGTGCCAGCAGCTTGGGGGTTCAGGACACTGAAGCTTTCTTT
-	TRBV5-6	-	TRBJ2-3	CASSLWGADTQYF	TGTGCCAGCAGCTTGTGGGGAGCAGATACGCAGTATTTT
TRBD1	TRBV3-1/TRBV3-2	few	TRBJ1-2	CASSQGDRGPYGYTF	TGTGCCAGCAGCCAAGGGGACAGGGGGCCCTATGGCTACACCTTC
TRBD1	TRBV9	-	TRBJ1-2	CASSTDRDRGHGYTF	TGTGCCAGCTCAACAGACCGGGACAGGGGGCACGGCTACACCTTC
-	TRBV12-3/TRBV12-4	-	TRBJ1-1	CASNPTENTEAFF	TGTGCCAGCAACCCCACAGAGAACACTGAAGCTTTCTTT